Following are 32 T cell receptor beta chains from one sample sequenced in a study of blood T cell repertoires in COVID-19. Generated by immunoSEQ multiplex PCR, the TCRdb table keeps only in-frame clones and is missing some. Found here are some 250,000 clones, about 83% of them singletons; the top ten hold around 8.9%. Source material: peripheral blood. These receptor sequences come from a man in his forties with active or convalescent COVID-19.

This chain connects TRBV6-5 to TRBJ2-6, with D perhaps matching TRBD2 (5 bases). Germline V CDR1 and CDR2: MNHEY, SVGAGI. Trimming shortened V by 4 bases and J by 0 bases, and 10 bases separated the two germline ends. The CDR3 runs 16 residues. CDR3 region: CASSLEGISGANVLTF. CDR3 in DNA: TGTGCCAGCAGTTTAGAGGGAATCTCTGGGGCCAACGTCCTGACTTTC.

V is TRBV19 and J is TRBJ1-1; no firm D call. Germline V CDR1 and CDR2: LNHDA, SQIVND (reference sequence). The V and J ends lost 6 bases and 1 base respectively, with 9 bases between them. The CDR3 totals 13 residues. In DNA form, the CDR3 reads TGTGCCAGTAGCGAACAGAAGAACACTGAAGCTTTCTTT. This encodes CASSEQKNTEAFF.

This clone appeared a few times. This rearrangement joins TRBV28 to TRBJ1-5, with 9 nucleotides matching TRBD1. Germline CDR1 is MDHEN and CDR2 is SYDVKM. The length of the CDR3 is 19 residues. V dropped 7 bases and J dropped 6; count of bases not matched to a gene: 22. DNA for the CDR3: TGTGCCAGCAACCCCCCGGCAGTTTGGGTGGGACAGGGAGGTCAGCCCCAGCATTTT. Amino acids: CASNPPAVWVGQGGQPQHF.

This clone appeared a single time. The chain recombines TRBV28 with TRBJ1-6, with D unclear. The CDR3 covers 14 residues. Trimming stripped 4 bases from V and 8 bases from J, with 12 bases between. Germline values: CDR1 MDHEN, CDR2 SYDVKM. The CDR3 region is CASSWGVGDSPLHF. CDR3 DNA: TGTGCCAGCAGTTGGGGAGTCGGGGATTCACCCCTCCACTTT. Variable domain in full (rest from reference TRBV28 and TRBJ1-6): DVKVTQSSRYLVKRTGEKVFLECVQDMDHENMFWYRQDPGLGLRLIYFSYDVKMKEKGDIPEGYSVSREKKERFSLILESASTNQTSMYLCASSWGVGDSPLHFGNGTRLTVT.

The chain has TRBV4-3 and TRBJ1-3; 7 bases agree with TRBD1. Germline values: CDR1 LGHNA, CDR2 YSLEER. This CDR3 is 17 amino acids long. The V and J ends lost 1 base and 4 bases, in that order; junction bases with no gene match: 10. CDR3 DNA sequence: TGCGCCAGCAGCCAAGCGATGGGACAGACATTAGGAAACACCATATATTTT. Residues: CASSQAMGQTLGNTIYF.

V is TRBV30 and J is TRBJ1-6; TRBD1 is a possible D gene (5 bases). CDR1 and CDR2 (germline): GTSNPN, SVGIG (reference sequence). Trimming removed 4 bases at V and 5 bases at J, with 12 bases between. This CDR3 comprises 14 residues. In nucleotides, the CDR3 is TGTGCCTGGATTCCAGGGAACCATAATTCACCCCTCCACTTT. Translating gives CAWIPGNHNSPLHF.

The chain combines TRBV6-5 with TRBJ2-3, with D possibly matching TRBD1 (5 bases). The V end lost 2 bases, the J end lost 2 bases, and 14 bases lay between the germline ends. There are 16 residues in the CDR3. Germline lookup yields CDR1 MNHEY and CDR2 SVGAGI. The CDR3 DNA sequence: TGTGCCAGCAGTTACCAGGGCGGTGGGAACACAGATACGCAGTATTTT. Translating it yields CASSYQGGGNTDTQYF.

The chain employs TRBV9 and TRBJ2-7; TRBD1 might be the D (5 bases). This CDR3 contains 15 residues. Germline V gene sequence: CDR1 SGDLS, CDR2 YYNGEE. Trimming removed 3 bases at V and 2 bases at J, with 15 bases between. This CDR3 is CASSEGKGAPYEQYF. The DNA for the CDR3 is TGTGCCAGCAGCGAAGGCAAAGGGGCCCCCTACGAGCAGTACTTC.

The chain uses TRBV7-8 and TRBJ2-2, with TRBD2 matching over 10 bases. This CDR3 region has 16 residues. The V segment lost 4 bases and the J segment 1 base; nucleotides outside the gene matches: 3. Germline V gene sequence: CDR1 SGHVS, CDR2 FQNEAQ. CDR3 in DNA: TGTGCCAGCAGCTCTCCTAGCGGGGGGAACACCGGGGAGCTGTTTTTT. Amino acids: CASSSPSGGNTGELFF. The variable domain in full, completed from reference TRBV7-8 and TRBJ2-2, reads GAGVSQSPRYKVAKRGQDVALRCDPISGHVSLFWYQQALGQGPEFLTYFQNEAQLDKSGLPSDRFFAERPEGSVSTLKIQRTQQEDSAVYLCASSSPSGGNTGELFFGEGSRLTVL.

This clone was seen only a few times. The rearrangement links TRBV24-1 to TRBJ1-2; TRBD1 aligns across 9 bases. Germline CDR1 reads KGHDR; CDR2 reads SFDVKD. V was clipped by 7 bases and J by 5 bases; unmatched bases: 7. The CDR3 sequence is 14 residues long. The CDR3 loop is CATSDRDRAYGYTF. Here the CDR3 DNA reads TGTGCCACCAGCGACCGGGACAGGGCTTATGGCTACACCTTC.

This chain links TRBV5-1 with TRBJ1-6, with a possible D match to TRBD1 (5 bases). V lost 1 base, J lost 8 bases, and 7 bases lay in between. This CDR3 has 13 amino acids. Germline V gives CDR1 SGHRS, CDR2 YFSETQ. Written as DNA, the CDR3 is TGCGCCAGCAGCTTGACCAGGGATTCACCCCTCCACTTT. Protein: CASSLTRDSPLHF.

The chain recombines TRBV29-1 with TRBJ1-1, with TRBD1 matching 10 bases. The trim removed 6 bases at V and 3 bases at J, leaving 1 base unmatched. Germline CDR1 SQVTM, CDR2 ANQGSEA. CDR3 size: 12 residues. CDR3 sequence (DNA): TGCAGCGTCGGACAGGGGGACACTGAAGCTTTCTTT. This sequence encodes CSVGQGDTEAFF.

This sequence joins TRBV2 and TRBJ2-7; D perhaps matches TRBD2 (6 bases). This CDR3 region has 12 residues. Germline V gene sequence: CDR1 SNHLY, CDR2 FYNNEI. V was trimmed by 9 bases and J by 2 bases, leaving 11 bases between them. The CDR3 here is CASRWGAYEQYF. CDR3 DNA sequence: TGTGCCAGTCGGTGGGGGGCCTACGAGCAGTACTTC.

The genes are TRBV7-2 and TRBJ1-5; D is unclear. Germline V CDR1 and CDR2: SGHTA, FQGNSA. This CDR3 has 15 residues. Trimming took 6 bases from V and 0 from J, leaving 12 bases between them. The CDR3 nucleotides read TGTGCCAGCAGTACAGATATCAATAGCAATCAGCCCCAGCATTTT. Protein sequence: CASSTDINSNQPQHF.

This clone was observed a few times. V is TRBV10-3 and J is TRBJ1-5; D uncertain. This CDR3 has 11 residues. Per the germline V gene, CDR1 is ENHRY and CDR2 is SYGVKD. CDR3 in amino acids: CDPIVNQPQHF. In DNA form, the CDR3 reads TGTGATCCTATAGTCAATCAGCCCCAGCATTTT.

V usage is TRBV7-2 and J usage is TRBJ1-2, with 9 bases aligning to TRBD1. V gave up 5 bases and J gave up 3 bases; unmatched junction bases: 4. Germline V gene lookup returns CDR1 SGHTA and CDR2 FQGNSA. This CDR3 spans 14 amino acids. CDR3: CASSEGQGHYGYTF. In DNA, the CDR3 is TGTGCCAGCAGCGAGGGACAGGGACACTATGGCTACACCTTC.

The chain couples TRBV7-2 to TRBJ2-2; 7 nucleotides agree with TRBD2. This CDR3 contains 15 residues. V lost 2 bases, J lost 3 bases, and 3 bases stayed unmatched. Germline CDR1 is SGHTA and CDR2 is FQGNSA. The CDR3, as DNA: TGTGCCAGCAGCTTATGGGCGGGAGACACCGGGGAGCTGTTTTTT. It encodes CASSLWAGDTGELFF.

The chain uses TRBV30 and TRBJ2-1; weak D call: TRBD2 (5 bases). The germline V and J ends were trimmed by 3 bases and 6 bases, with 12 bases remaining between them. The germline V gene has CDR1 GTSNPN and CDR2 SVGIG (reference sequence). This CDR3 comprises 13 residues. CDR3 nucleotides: TGTGCCTGGAGCGGATTAGGAGGCAATGAGCAGTTCTTC. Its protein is CAWSGLGGNEQFF.

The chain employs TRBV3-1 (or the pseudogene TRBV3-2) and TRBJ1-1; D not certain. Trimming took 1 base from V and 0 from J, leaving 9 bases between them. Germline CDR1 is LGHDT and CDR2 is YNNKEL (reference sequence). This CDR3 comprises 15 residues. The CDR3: CASSQGVVLNTEAFF. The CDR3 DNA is TGTGCCAGCAGCCAAGGCGTAGTATTGAACACTGAAGCTTTCTTT.

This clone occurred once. The CDR3: CAISGIQGAGAEAFF. Here the CDR3 DNA reads TGTGCCATCAGTGGGATACAGGGGGCTGGAGCTGAAGCTTTCTTT. J is TRBJ1-1 and V is TRBV10-3; 9 bases fit TRBD1. V dropped 4 bases and J dropped 6; count of bases not matched to a gene: 9. The CDR3 extends over 15 amino acids. Germline CDR1 is ENHRY and CDR2 is SYGVKD.

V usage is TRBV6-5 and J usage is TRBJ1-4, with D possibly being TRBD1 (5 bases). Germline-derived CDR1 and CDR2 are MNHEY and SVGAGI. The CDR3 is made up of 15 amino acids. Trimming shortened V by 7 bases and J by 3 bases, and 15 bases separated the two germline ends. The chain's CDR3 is CASNPYGGANEKLFF. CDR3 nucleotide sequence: TGTGCCAGCAACCCTTACGGAGGGGCTAATGAAAAACTGTTTTTT.

In DNA form, the CDR3 reads TGTGCCAGCTCACCTTCGGGACAGCCCAACACTGAAGCTTTCTTT. It translates to CASSPSGQPNTEAFF. J is TRBJ1-1 and V is TRBV18; 7 nucleotides agree with TRBD1. The junction had 6 bases not matched to a gene; V was cut back by 3 bases and J by 2 bases. CDR1 is KGHSH, CDR2 LQKENI, per germline. This CDR3 is built from 15 residues.

The CDR3 sequence: CASREYSDPPLHF. CDR3 bases: TGTGCCAGCCGGGAGTATTCGGATCCACCCCTCCACTTT. The genes are TRBV21-1 and TRBJ1-6. TRBV21-1 is a pseudogene. The CDR3 runs to 13 residues.

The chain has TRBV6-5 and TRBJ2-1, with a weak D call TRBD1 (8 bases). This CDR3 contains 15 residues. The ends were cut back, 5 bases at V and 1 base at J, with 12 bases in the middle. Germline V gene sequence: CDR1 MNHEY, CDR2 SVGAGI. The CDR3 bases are TGTGCCAGCAGTATACAGGGGGGGTCCTACAATGAGCAGTTCTTC. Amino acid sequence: CASSIQGGSYNEQFF.

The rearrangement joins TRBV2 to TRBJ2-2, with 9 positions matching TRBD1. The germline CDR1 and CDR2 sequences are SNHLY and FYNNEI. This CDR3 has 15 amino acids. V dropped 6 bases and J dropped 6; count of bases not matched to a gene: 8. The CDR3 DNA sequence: TGTGCCAGCAGGTCGTCCGGGACAGGGTCCGGGGAGCTGTTTTTT. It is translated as CASRSSGTGSGELFF.

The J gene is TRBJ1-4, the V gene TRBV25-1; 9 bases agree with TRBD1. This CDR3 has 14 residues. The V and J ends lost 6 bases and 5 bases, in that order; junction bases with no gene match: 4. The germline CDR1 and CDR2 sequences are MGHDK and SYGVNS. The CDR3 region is CASRLQGANEKLFF. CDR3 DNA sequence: TGTGCCAGCAGGTTACAGGGGGCCAATGAAAAACTGTTTTTT.

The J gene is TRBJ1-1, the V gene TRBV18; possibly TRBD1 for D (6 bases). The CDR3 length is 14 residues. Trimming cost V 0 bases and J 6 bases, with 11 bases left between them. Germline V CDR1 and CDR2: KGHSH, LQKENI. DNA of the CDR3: TGTGCCAGCTCACCACCGGGGACACCTGCTGAAGCTTTCTTT. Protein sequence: CASSPPGTPAEAFF.

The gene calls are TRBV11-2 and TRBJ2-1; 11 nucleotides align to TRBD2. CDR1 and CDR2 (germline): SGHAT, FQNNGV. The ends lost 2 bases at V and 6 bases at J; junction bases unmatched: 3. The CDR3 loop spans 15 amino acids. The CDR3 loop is CASSLRLAGLNEQFF. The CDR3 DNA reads TGTGCCAGCAGCTTAAGACTAGCGGGACTCAATGAGCAGTTCTTC. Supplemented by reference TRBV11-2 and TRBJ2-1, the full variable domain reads EAGVAQSPRYKIIEKRQSVAFWCNPISGHATLYWYQQILGQGPKLLIQFQNNGVVDDSQLPKDRFSAERLKGVDSTLKIQPAKLEDSAVYLCASSLRLAGLNEQFFGPGTRLTVL.

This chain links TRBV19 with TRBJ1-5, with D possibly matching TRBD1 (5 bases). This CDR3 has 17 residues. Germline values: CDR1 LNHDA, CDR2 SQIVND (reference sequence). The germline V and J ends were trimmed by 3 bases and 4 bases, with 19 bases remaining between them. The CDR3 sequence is CASSIRSQAGRNQPQHF. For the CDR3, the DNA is TGTGCCAGTAGTATTAGGTCACAGGCGGGGCGGAATCAGCCCCAGCATTTT.

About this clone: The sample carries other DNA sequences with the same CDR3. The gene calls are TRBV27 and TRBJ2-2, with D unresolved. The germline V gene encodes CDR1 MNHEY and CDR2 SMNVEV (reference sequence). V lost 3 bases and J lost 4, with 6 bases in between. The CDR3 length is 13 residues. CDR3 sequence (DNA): TGTGCCAGCAGTTTTGGCGGCACCGGGGAGCTGTTTTTT. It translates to CASSFGGTGELFF.

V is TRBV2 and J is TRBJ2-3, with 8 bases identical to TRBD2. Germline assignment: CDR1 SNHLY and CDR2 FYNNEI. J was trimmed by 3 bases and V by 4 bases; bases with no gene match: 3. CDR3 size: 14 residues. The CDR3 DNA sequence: TGTGCCAGCAGTGCAGGACTAGCAACAGATACGCAGTATTTT. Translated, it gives CASSAGLATDTQYF. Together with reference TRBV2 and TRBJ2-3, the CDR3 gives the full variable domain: EPEVTQTPSHQVTQMGQEVILRCVPISNHLYFYWYRQILGQKVEFLVSFYNNEISEKSEIFDDQFSVERPDGSNFTLKIRSTKLEDSAMYFCASSAGLATDTQYFGPGTRLTVL.

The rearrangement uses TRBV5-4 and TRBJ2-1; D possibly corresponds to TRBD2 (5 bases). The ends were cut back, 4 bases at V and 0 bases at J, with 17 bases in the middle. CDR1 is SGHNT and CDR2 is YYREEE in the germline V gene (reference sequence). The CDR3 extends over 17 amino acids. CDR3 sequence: CASSPERTLSSYNEQFF. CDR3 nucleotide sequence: TGTGCCAGCAGCCCGGAGAGGACTTTGAGCTCCTACAATGAGCAGTTCTTC.